This T cell receptor beta chain was found in a study of blood T cell repertoires in COVID-19. Study overall: Italy, Spain and the United States were the sources of the convalescent and acute COVID-19 samples. Sample material is recorded as cDNA or gDNA derived from T cells, B-cell-depleted T cells, or PBMCs.

The CDR3 covers 13 residues. V shed 2 bases, J shed 7 bases, and the junction held 2 bases outside the gene matches. The germline CDR1 and CDR2 sequences are MNHEY and SVGAGI. This clone was detected only once. Under the authors' procedure: Amplified reference gene primers provided the basis for estimating nucleated cell counts. The assay was immunoSEQ multiplex PCR, and TCRdb's table has in-frame clones only and misses some. That table gives V, J and clone size, and the DNA gave D and trimming. The top ten hold over 10% of the sample, which has 130,000 to 150,000 clones, about 84% seen once. This chain connects TRBV6-5 to TRBJ2-3; TRBD2 matches at 8 bases. The sample comprised peripheral blood. The sequence derives from a man aged 60 to 75 with active or convalescent COVID-19. The CDR3 loop is CASSYRGRNTQYF. The CDR3 DNA sequence: TGTGCCAGCAGTTACCGCGGGAGGAATACGCAGTATTTT.